This record looks at one T cell receptor (beta chain) sequence and its context. What it binds is not known. A single heparinised draw of roughly 110 mL on average was taken per donor. The investigators reverse transcribed all of the isolated RNA, so they sequenced expressed TCRB transcripts. Profiling relied on immunoSEQ multiplex PCR, and the TCRdb table lists in-frame clones only, not all of them. Of 250,000 to 300,000 clones listed, approximately 8.1% are singletons. These data come from a study of beta chain features in type 1 diabetes. Study information: Cell yields, age and gender were similar between patients and healthy donors. The number of sorted cells examined across all samples was under 130,000,000.

Per the germline V gene, CDR1 is SEHNR and CDR2 is FQNEAQ (reference sequence). The ends were cut back, 0 bases at V and 7 bases at J, with 12 bases in the middle. The CDR3 extends over 14 amino acids. Study-wide results and limits: High-TCR-expressing cells could be over-represented by cDNA sequencing.

The receptor's source is a woman between 18 and 29 years old in good health. The chain carries TRBV7-9 and TRBJ1-1, with D possibly being TRBD1 (5 bases). The sequenced material came from central memory CD4+ T cells from blood. The CDR3: CASSLAATAREAFF. Written as DNA, the CDR3 is TGTGCCAGCAGCTTAGCGGCGACAGCCCGTGAAGCTTTCTTT.